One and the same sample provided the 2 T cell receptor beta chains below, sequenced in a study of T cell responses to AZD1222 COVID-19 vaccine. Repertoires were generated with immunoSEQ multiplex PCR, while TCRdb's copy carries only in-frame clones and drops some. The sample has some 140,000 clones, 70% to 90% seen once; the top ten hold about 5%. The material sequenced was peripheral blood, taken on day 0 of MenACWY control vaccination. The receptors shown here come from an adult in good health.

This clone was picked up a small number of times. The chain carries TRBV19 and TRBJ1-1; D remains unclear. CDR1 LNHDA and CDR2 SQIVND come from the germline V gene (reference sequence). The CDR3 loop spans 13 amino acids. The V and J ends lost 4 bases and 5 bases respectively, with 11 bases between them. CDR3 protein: CASSTAMGTEAFF. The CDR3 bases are TGTGCCAGTAGTACCGCCATGGGTACTGAAGCTTTCTTT.

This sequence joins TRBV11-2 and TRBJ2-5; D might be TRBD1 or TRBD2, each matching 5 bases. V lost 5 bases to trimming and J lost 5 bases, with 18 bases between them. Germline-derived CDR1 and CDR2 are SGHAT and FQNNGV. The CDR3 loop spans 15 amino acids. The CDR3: CASSLYGTWEETQYF. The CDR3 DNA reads TGTGCCAGCAGCCTCTACGGGACCTGGGAGGAGACCCAGTACTTC.